These 9 T cell receptor beta chains were sequenced from one sample in a study of blood T cells in healthy people across ages. Next came a second PCR, run for roughly 6 to 11 cycles, which used a sample-barcoded 5' primer along with a J-beta primer mix. TCRdb passed the 5' RACE reads through MiXCR, listing each CDR3 protein once. This sample has around 2 million distinct CDR3 sequences, with around 42% found just once. Sequencing was performed on blood. Receptors originate from a human donor in good health.

The chain is built from TRBV4-1 and TRBJ1-5, with no clear D. The CDR3 contains 15 residues. V was cut by 0 bases and J by 6 bases, with 12 bases left in between. The V gene's germline CDR1 is MGHRA and CDR2 YSYEKL. In nucleotides, the CDR3 is TGCGCCAGCAGCCAAGATCCGAGCGTGGGTCAGCCCCAGCATTTT. Its protein product is CASSQDPSVGQPQHF.

The V and J genes are TRBV7-6 and TRBJ2-1, with D perhaps TRBD1 or TRBD2 (5 bases each). CDR1 is SGHVS and CDR2 is FNYEAQ in the germline V gene. Trimming cost V 5 bases and J 8 bases, with 19 bases left between them. The CDR3 sequence is 15 residues long. The CDR3 nucleotides are TGTGCCAGCAGCCAGGGACCCCTCGTGAGCGATGAGCAGTTCTTC. Protein: CASSQGPLVSDEQFF.

The gene calls are TRBV7-9 and TRBJ2-5; either TRBD1 or TRBD2 may fit D (5 bases each). V was shortened by 4 bases and J by 3 bases, with 9 bases between the two germline ends. CDR1 and CDR2 from the germline V gene are SEHNR and FQNEAQ (reference sequence). This CDR3 has 13 amino acids. In nucleotides, the CDR3 is TGTGCCAGCAGCTACCGGGACGAAGAGACCCAGTACTTC. Amino acids: CASSYRDEETQYF.

The rearrangement links TRBV7-2 to TRBJ2-7; perhaps TRBD1 as D (6 bases). CDR1 SGHTA and CDR2 FQGNSA come from the germline V gene. CDR3 length equals 15 residues. V lost 1 base and J lost 4, with 14 bases in between. As DNA, the CDR3 is TGTGCCAGCAGCTTAGGGGGGCCGACTATTTACGAGCAGTACTTC. Encoded protein: CASSLGGPTIYEQYF.

This clonotype was observed many times. The CDR3 loop is CSAREGTGANVLTF. CDR3 in DNA: TGCAGTGCTAGAGAGGGAACTGGGGCCAACGTCCTGACTTTC. V and J are TRBV20-1 and TRBJ2-6, with D unclear. The CDR3 extends over 14 amino acids. Per germline, CDR1 DFQATT and CDR2 SNEGSKA (reference sequence). The V end lost 0 bases, the J end lost 2 bases, and 5 bases lay between the germline ends.

The table lists this clonotype with many counts. The V gene is TRBV10-3, the J gene TRBJ2-5; a weak D match, TRBD1 (6 bases). V was cut by 4 bases and J by 6 bases, with 12 bases left in between. Germline V lookup: CDR1 ENHRY, CDR2 SYGVKD. The CDR3 totals 13 residues. The CDR3 DNA reads TGTGCCATCAGTGCTGGGACACCGAAGACCCAGTACTTC. Amino acids: CAISAGTPKTQYF.

This chain connects TRBV12-3 or TRBV12-4 to TRBJ2-3; 10 bases agree with TRBD2. Trimming removed 6 bases from V and 7 bases from J; junction bases left unmatched: 7. The CDR3 has 14 amino acids. The CDR3 protein is CASSPSGGSYTQYF. For the CDR3, the DNA is TGTGCCAGCAGCCCTAGCGGGGGTTCATATACGCAGTATTTT.

This rearrangement joins TRBV15 to TRBJ2-1; 8 bases map to TRBD2. This CDR3 contains 13 residues. V dropped 7 bases and J dropped 12; count of bases not matched to a gene: 11. Germline lookup yields CDR1 LNHNV and CDR2 YYDKDF (reference sequence). The CDR3 region is CATTHREGGLQFF. The DNA for the CDR3 is TGTGCCACCACTCATCGGGAGGGGGGCTTGCAGTTCTTC.

The genes are TRBV5-1 and TRBJ1-2; no clear D. Per germline, CDR1 SGHRS and CDR2 YFSETQ. V was pared by 0 bases and J by 7 bases, with 13 bases between. The CDR3 extends over 14 amino acids. The CDR3 here is CASSLVGSLIGYTF. CDR3 DNA sequence: TGCGCCAGCAGCTTGGTCGGCAGCTTAATTGGCTACACCTTC.